This TCR beta chain derives from a study of regulatory T cells in long-lasting Graves disease. The germline V gene has CDR1 MNHEY and CDR2 SMNVEV (reference sequence). CDR3 length: 18 amino acids. Trimming at V came to 7 bases and at J to 0 bases, leaving 14 bases not matched to a gene. Through Arm-PCR of CDR3 regions and iRepertoire HTBI primers, TCR beta libraries were built. TCRdb redid the calling of the multiplex PCR reads with MiXCR, one entry per CDR3 protein. The sample carries 200,000 to 250,000 distinct CDR3 sequences, approximately 20% recorded once. Time point denoted: newly diagnosed GD, antithyroid drugs for less than 3 months. After RNA was extracted from PBMCs, the TCR library was made from it.

The clonotype comes from a female donor with Graves disease. The material sequenced was peripheral blood mononuclear cells (PBMCs), taken at new diagnosis, from a patient treated with antithyroid drugs. This chain connects TRBV27 to TRBJ2-1; 8 bases match TRBD2. DNA of the CDR3: TGTGCCAGCACTGATCTCGGGGCGGGAGGCAGCTCCTACAATGAGCAGTTCTTC. This gives the protein CASTDLGAGGSSYNEQFF.